Below are 30 T cell receptor beta chains sequenced from a single sample in a study of naive and memory T cell subsets (dated by TCRdb to the late 2010s). This sample's treatment or condition label indicates: skin biopsy from PPD injection site in Mantoux-positive individual. Total RNA, without cell sorting, was DNase treated with RQ1 DNase before reverse transcription, targeting roughly 1 to 1,100 ng input. Libraries were prepared through UMI-ligation and nested PCR. The sequencer listed for this sample is Illumina MiSeq. TCR RNA was reverse transcribed with SuperScript IV using alpha and beta constant region primers for the blood and skin samples. TCRdb reran the public reads through fastp at Q25 and MiXCR, keeping productive beta chains. Each entry merges the rows of one CDR3 protein and shows their most common DNA and genes. The sample has 15,000 to 20,000 distinct CDR3 sequences on record, about a tenth of them singletons. Approximately 6.2% of the sample is held by the ten biggest clonotypes.

The sequencing used skin, collected from a tuberculin skin test site. The receptor set was obtained from an adult in good health.

This clonotype occurred many times. The genes are TRBV12-3 or TRBV12-4 and TRBJ2-7; D remains ambiguous. The CDR3 runs to 15 residues. V dropped 6 bases and J dropped 0 bases, with 15 bases sitting between them. CDR3 sequence: CASRWTDQSSYEQYF. The CDR3 region has the DNA TGTGCCAGCAGATGGACCGACCAGAGCTCCTACGAGCAGTACTTC.

The J gene is TRBJ1-4, the V gene TRBV20-1; the D is unclear. CDR3 length equals 14 residues. The germline gives CDR1 DFQATT, CDR2 SNEGSKA (reference sequence). The V end lost 0 bases, the J end lost 6 bases, and 11 bases lay between the germline ends. DNA of the CDR3: TGCAGTGCTAGAGATCCCCGGATGGATGAAAAACTGTTTTTT. Amino acid sequence: CSARDPRMDEKLFF.

There are many counts of this clonotype. V usage is TRBV7-2 and J usage is TRBJ2-5; no reliable D call. Per the germline V gene, CDR1 is SGHTA and CDR2 is FQGNSA. With 5 bases removed from V and 1 base from J, the gap between germline ends came to 11 bases. The CDR3 is made up of 14 amino acids. The DNA of the CDR3 is TGTGCCAGCAGCCCCAGGATATTCCAAGAGACCCAGTACTTC. The encoded protein is CASSPRIFQETQYF.

V and J are TRBV29-1 and TRBJ1-2, with 10 positions matching TRBD1. Germline trimming cut 3 bases from V and 8 bases from J; bases unmatched to any gene: 3. CDR1 is SQVTM, CDR2 ANQGSEA, per germline. The CDR3 has 12 residues. This CDR3 reads CSVETGGLGYTF. The CDR3, as DNA: TGCAGCGTTGAGACAGGGGGCTTGGGCTACACCTTC.

The sample holds a few counts of this clonotype. One end of the junction is discordant with germline, which a read error may explain. The V call is TRBV5-4, the J call TRBJ2-7; TRBD1 is a possible D gene (6 bases). The CDR3 totals 9 residues. CDR1 and CDR2 (germline): SGHNT, YYREEE (reference sequence). Here the CDR3 reads CASSQGQHF. DNA for the CDR3: TGTGCCAGCAGCCAGGGGCAGCACTTC.

V is TRBV11-2 and J is TRBJ2-2; TRBD2 aligns across 10 bases. Trimming removed 5 bases from V and 1 base from J; junction bases left unmatched: 4. CDR3 length equals 16 residues. CDR1 and CDR2 from the germline V gene are SGHAT and FQNNGV. CDR3 sequence (DNA): TGTGCCAGCAGCCCCCGGACTAGCGGGAACACCGGGGAGCTGTTTTTT. This codes for CASSPRTSGNTGELFF.

This clonotype was found many times. The V and J genes are TRBV12-3 or TRBV12-4 and TRBJ2-3, with TRBD2 matching over 7 bases. The CDR3 totals 16 residues. Germline trimming cut 1 base from V and 2 bases from J; bases unmatched to any gene: 6. The chain's CDR3 is CASSLVWRGTTDTQYF. The CDR3 region has the DNA TGTGCCAGCAGTTTAGTTTGGCGGGGGACCACAGATACGCAGTATTTT.

Remarks on this clonotype: The junction differs from germline at one of its ends, possibly a read error. This rearrangement joins TRBV12-3 or TRBV12-4 to TRBJ2-3; D is uncertain. The CDR3 totals 14 residues. CDR3 protein: CASSFLVSTDMQYF. CDR3 DNA: TGTGCCAGCAGTTTTTTGGTATCCACAGATATGCAGTATTTT.

Comment on this clonotype: Since a much larger clone is just one base distant, this may be a read error. The chain combines TRBV6-1 with TRBJ1-5; 9 bases map to TRBD1. CDR3 size: 16 residues. Germline CDR1 is MNHNS and CDR2 is SASEGT. With V trimmed by 4 bases and J by 2 bases, 6 bases remained unmatched. The CDR3 nucleotides are TGTGCCAGCAGTGCTTCCCGGGACAGGGGCAATCAGCCCCAGCATTTT. It yields the protein CASSASRDRGNQPQHF.

This rearrangement joins TRBV12-3 or TRBV12-4 to TRBJ1-5; D gene ambiguous. This CDR3 has 12 amino acids. Trimming cost V 6 bases and J 6 bases, with 9 bases left between them. The CDR3 region is CASSPQSQPQHF. CDR3 DNA: TGTGCCAGCAGCCCCCAGAGTCAGCCCCAGCATTTT.

The chain joins TRBV19 to TRBJ1-1; D is possibly TRBD1 (5 bases). V dropped 6 bases and J dropped 1 base, with 15 bases sitting between them. The CDR3 consists of 15 residues. Per the germline V gene, CDR1 is LNHDA and CDR2 is SQIVND (reference sequence). The CDR3 loop is CASSPIEGTNTEAFF. The CDR3 coding sequence is TGTGCCAGTAGCCCCATTGAAGGGACGAACACTGAAGCTTTCTTT.

This clonotype occurred a few times. This rearrangement joins TRBV29-1 to TRBJ2-7, with D perhaps matching TRBD1 (6 bases). This CDR3 comprises 11 residues. V dropped 6 bases and J dropped 6 bases, with 12 bases sitting between them. The germline V gene encodes CDR1 SQVTM and CDR2 ANQGSEA. The CDR3 reads CSVGQPGEQYF. The CDR3 DNA reads TGCAGCGTAGGACAGCCAGGCGAGCAGTACTTC.

This rearrangement joins TRBV12-3 or TRBV12-4 to TRBJ1-1; D is possibly TRBD1 (5 bases). Between the trimmed V and J ends, which lost 6 bases and 3 bases, there was a span of 5 bases. The CDR3 contains 11 residues. This CDR3 is CASRGDTEAFF. CDR3 nucleotides: TGTGCCAGCAGGGGGGACACTGAAGCTTTCTTT.

A remark on this clonotype: This clone may be a read error of a much larger clone one base away. The gene calls are TRBV7-9 and TRBJ2-7, with D perhaps TRBD2 (5 bases). CDR1 is SEHNR and CDR2 is FQNEAQ in the germline V gene (reference sequence). This CDR3 is 12 amino acids long. Trimming took 8 bases from V and 6 from J, leaving 14 bases between them. CDR3 amino acids: CASRPGTCEQYF. The CDR3 nucleotides are TGTGCCAGCCGACCGGGAACCTGCGAGCAGTACTTC.

In this sample, this clonotype turned up many times. The chain employs TRBV12-3 or TRBV12-4 and TRBJ1-5; 10 bases match TRBD1. The junction had 6 bases not matched to a gene; V was cut back by 6 bases and J by 4 bases. CDR3 size: 15 residues. CDR3 nucleotides: TGTGCCAGCAGCTGGGACAGGGGCAATAATCAGCCCCAGCATTTT. Translation: CASSWDRGNNQPQHF.

In regard to this clonotype: It may be a read error: a sequence one base away is much more abundant. The chain combines TRBV29-1 with TRBJ1-1; D remains ambiguous. V lost 3 bases and J 1 base, leaving 6 bases between the germline ends. The CDR3 covers 12 residues. Germline V gene sequence: CDR1 SQVTM, CDR2 ANQGSEA. CDR3 region: CSVDEGNTEAFF. For the CDR3, the DNA is TGCAGCGTTGACGAAGGGAACACTGAAGCTTTCTTT.

This clonotype was detected many times. This chain joins TRBV12-3 or TRBV12-4 and TRBJ2-5; D remains ambiguous. The CDR3 has 14 amino acids. V lost 2 bases and J lost 1, with 8 bases in between. DNA for the CDR3: TGTGCCAGCAGTTTAAAAAGGAGCCAAGAGACCCAGTACTTC. Amino acid sequence: CASSLKRSQETQYF.

This clonotype came up a few times. J is TRBJ2-1 and V is TRBV29-1; 9 bases align to TRBD1. Trimming took 7 bases from V and 3 from J; bases not matched to a gene: 4. The germline V gene has CDR1 SQVTM and CDR2 ANQGSEA. This CDR3 is 13 amino acids long. The chain's CDR3 is CSADRGNYNEQFF. The CDR3 nucleotides are TGCAGCGCGGACAGGGGAAACTACAATGAGCAGTTCTTC.

This clonotype occurred many times. The chain links TRBV7-2 to TRBJ1-1, with TRBD1 matching over 8 bases. The CDR3 extends over 14 amino acids. The germline V gene encodes CDR1 SGHTA and CDR2 FQGNSA. J lost 4 bases, V lost 5 bases, and 6 bases had no gene match. The CDR3 sequence: CASSPGQGGTEAFF. DNA for the CDR3: TGTGCCAGCAGCCCCGGACAGGGCGGCACTGAAGCTTTCTTT.

This clonotype was seen once. The chain carries TRBV27 and TRBJ1-2; TRBD1 aligns across 9 bases. Germline CDR1 and CDR2: MNHEY and SMNVEV (reference sequence). The CDR3 has 15 amino acids. The V gene end was trimmed by 5 bases and the J gene end by 2 bases; junction bases not matched to a gene: 6. The CDR3 region has the DNA TGTGCCAGCAGTCGAACCGGGACAGGGAACTATGGCTACACCTTC. Its protein product is CASSRTGTGNYGYTF.

The sample holds many counts of this clonotype. This chain uses TRBV18 with TRBJ2-6; no clear D. The germline V and J ends were trimmed by 4 bases and 0 bases, with 13 bases remaining between them. The germline V gene has CDR1 KGHSH and CDR2 LQKENI. The CDR3 consists of 17 residues. As DNA, the CDR3 is TGTGCCAGCTCACTAACACCGCGACGCTCTGGGGCCAACGTCCTGACTTTC. It translates to CASSLTPRRSGANVLTF.

This clonotype was seen a handful of times. A much larger clone differs from this one at a single base, so this may be a read error. The chain employs TRBV27 and TRBJ1-1; 9 nucleotides line up with TRBD1. The germline V gene encodes CDR1 MNHEY and CDR2 SMNVEV (reference sequence). This CDR3 region has 17 residues. The junction had 11 bases not matched to a gene; V was cut back by 5 bases and J by 1 base. CDR3 bases: TGTGCCAGCAGTCCCCTGGGACAGGGAGGGAGGAACACTGAAGCTTTCTTT. The encoded protein is CASSPLGQGGRNTEAFF.

This clonotype turned up a few times. A read error may explain this, as a much larger clone is one base away. The rearrangement joins TRBV7-2 to TRBJ2-5; D not resolved. The germline V and J ends were trimmed by 5 bases and 1 base, with 11 bases remaining between them. This CDR3 is built from 14 residues. The V gene's germline CDR1 is SGHTA and CDR2 FQGNSA. The CDR3 nucleotides are TGTGCCAGCAGCCCCAGGATATGCCAAGAGACCCAGTACTTC. As protein: CASSPRICQETQYF.

This clonotype was seen ten or more times. This rearrangement joins TRBV12-5 to TRBJ2-1; 8 bases fit TRBD1. CDR1 is LGHNT, CDR2 FRNRAP, per germline. This CDR3 spans 18 amino acids. With V trimmed by 0 bases and J by 6 bases, 13 bases remained unmatched. For the CDR3, the DNA is TGTGCTAGTGGTTTGGTATGGTCCGGGACAGGATCCGCCAATGAGCAGTTCTTC. As protein: CASGLVWSGTGSANEQFF.

This clonotype is deemed medium-sized. The chain has TRBV29-1 and TRBJ2-7, with D perhaps matching TRBD1 (6 bases). CDR1 is SQVTM and CDR2 is ANQGSEA in the germline V gene. The CDR3 totals 12 residues. Between the trimmed V and J ends, which lost 1 base and 5 bases, there was a span of 9 bases. The chain's CDR3 is CSVEGQGNEQYF. The CDR3 DNA sequence: TGCAGCGTTGAAGGCCAGGGGAACGAGCAGTACTTC.

This clonotype is termed medium-sized. The rearrangement joins TRBV29-1 to TRBJ2-1; TRBD2 is a possible D gene (6 bases). This CDR3 is built from 12 residues. The germline V gene has CDR1 SQVTM and CDR2 ANQGSEA. V was trimmed by 6 bases and J by 7 bases, leaving 13 bases between them. The CDR3 sequence: CSVWNGGNEQFF. CDR3 coding DNA: TGCAGCGTCTGGAACGGAGGGAATGAGCAGTTCTTC.

This clonotype counts as medium-sized. The chain has TRBV20-1 and TRBJ2-1; 10 nucleotides line up with TRBD1. The CDR3 contains 14 residues. The trim removed 6 bases at V and 8 bases at J, leaving 10 bases unmatched. Germline V gene lookup returns CDR1 DFQATT and CDR2 SNEGSKA (reference sequence). The CDR3 is CSAHGQGVMDEQFF. The CDR3 DNA is TGCAGTGCCCACGGACAGGGGGTGATGGATGAGCAGTTCTTC.

In its sample, this clonotype was seen many times. V usage is TRBV27 and J usage is TRBJ1-1, with D unresolved. The CDR3 consists of 14 residues. Germline V CDR1 and CDR2: MNHEY, SMNVEV (reference sequence). The germline V and J ends were trimmed by 2 bases and 11 bases, with 18 bases remaining between them. The CDR3 reads CASSLVTSTQAAFF. The CDR3 bases are TGTGCCAGCAGTTTAGTTACCTCAACCCAAGCGGCTTTCTTT.

This clonotype was counted many times. V and J are TRBV9 and TRBJ2-1, with TRBD1 matching over 7 bases. CDR3 length: 15 amino acids. The ends lost 3 bases at V and 5 bases at J; junction bases unmatched: 8. Germline V lookup: CDR1 SGDLS, CDR2 YYNGEE. The CDR3 DNA reads as TGTGCCAGCAGCGCCTCGGGACAGCTAAACAATGAGCAGTTCTTC. Translation gives CASSASGQLNNEQFF.

The V call is TRBV29-1, the J call TRBJ2-1; no reliable D call. Trimming took 4 bases from V and 4 from J, leaving 8 bases between them. CDR1 is SQVTM and CDR2 is ANQGSEA in the germline V gene. This CDR3 contains 12 residues. CDR3 sequence reads: CSVVVSYNEQFF. CDR3 DNA: TGCAGCGTTGTTGTGTCTTACAATGAGCAGTTCTTC.